The 9 T cell receptor beta chains below come from one sample, sequenced in a study of shared clonotypes between healthy human individuals. Assay used: immunoSEQ multiplex PCR; TCRdb lists only in-frame clones, some missing. Here the sample spans roughly 600,000 clones, 95% to 98% being singletons. Naive CD8 cells, CD45RO-negative and positively selected for CCR7, excluded terminally differentiated effector memory CD45RA+ cells. Sequencing input: naive CD8+ T cells sorted from blood. These receptors all stem from a man aged 30 to 39 in good health.

The chain links TRBV19 to TRBJ1-2; D perhaps matches TRBD1 (5 bases). V was cut by 8 bases and J by 6 bases, with 22 bases left in between. CDR1 is LNHDA, CDR2 SQIVND, per germline (reference sequence). CDR3 size: 15 residues. CDR3 coding DNA: TGTGCCAGTCGAGAGGGGTTGGCGATCGGCGATGGCTACACCTTC. Translated: CASREGLAIGDGYTF.

The chain has TRBV18 and TRBJ2-1; D could derive from TRBD1 or TRBD2 (5 bases each). This CDR3 contains 12 residues. Trimming cost V 6 bases and J 9 bases, with 12 bases left between them. Germline V gene sequence: CDR1 KGHSH, CDR2 LQKENI. The CDR3: CASSPPGAEQFF. In DNA form, the CDR3 reads TGTGCCAGCTCTCCCCCCGGGGCTGAGCAGTTCTTC. Supplemented by reference TRBV18 and TRBJ2-1, the full variable domain reads NAGVMQNPRHLVRRRGQEARLRCSPMKGHSHVYWYRQLPEEGLKFMVYLQKENIIDESGMPKERFSAEFPKEGPSILRIQQVVRGDSAAYFCASSPPGAEQFFGPGTRLTVL.

The chain combines TRBV6-5 with TRBJ2-1; no firm D call. Germline V lookup: CDR1 MNHEY, CDR2 SVGAGI. V was pared by 5 bases and J by 0 bases, with 11 bases between. The CDR3 consists of 15 residues. The CDR3 loop is CASSTFESSYNEQFF. The CDR3 region has the DNA TGTGCCAGCAGTACTTTTGAGAGCTCCTACAATGAGCAGTTCTTC.

This chain uses TRBV7-6 with TRBJ2-5; a possible D gene is TRBD1 (5 bases). The CDR3 sequence is 16 residues long. Germline lookup yields CDR1 SGHVS and CDR2 FNYEAQ. V lost 3 bases and J lost 2, with 16 bases in between. As DNA, the CDR3 is TGTGCCAGCAGCTTGGGCGAAGGGGCAGGTCAAGAGACCCAGTACTTC. This translates into CASSLGEGAGQETQYF.

The CDR3 sequence is CASSLVGPGYEQYF. The CDR3 DNA sequence: TGCGCCAGCAGCTTGGTGGGCCCGGGGTACGAGCAGTACTTC. V gene TRBV5-1 combines with J gene TRBJ2-7; possibly TRBD2 for D (5 bases). Trimming took off 0 bases at V and 4 bases at J, with 11 bases between the two ends. The CDR3 runs 14 residues. Germline V gene sequence: CDR1 SGHRS, CDR2 YFSETQ.

This chain links TRBV18 with TRBJ2-1, with D possibly being TRBD1 or TRBD2 (5 bases each). CDR1 and CDR2 (germline): KGHSH, LQKENI. Trimming removed 4 bases at V and 9 bases at J, with 19 bases between. The CDR3 spans 15 residues. The DNA of the CDR3 is TGTGCCAGCTCACATCCCTCGCGGAGAGGGGTTGAGCAGTTCTTC. Translated: CASSHPSRRGVEQFF.

This CDR3 is CSVVQDPGEVSYNEQFF. The CDR3 region has the DNA TGCAGCGTTGTGCAAGACCCAGGGGAAGTCTCCTACAATGAGCAGTTCTTC. This chain links TRBV29-1 with TRBJ2-1, with D perhaps matching TRBD1 (6 bases). Trimming shortened V by 4 bases and J by 0 bases, and 19 bases separated the two germline ends. Germline-derived CDR1 and CDR2 are SQVTM and ANQGSEA. The CDR3 is made up of 17 amino acids.

The chain is built from TRBV5-4 and TRBJ2-5; D uncertain. V lost 0 bases, J lost 5 bases, and 11 bases lay in between. From germline, CDR1 is SGHNT and CDR2 YYREEE (reference sequence). The CDR3 sequence is 14 residues long. CDR3 protein: CASSLDSLFETQYF. DNA of the CDR3: TGTGCCAGCAGCTTGGACAGCCTCTTTGAGACCCAGTACTTC.

In its sample, this clone was seen a few times. The J gene is TRBJ1-5, the V gene TRBV15, with a tentative D call TRBD1 (6 bases). CDR1 and CDR2 from the germline V gene are LNHNV and YYDKDF (reference sequence). CDR3 length: 14 residues. Trimming cost V 3 bases and J 7 bases, with 13 bases left between them. In DNA, the CDR3 is TGTGCCACCAGCAGGGACAACGGACAGCAGCCCCAGCATTTT. It codes for CATSRDNGQQPQHF.